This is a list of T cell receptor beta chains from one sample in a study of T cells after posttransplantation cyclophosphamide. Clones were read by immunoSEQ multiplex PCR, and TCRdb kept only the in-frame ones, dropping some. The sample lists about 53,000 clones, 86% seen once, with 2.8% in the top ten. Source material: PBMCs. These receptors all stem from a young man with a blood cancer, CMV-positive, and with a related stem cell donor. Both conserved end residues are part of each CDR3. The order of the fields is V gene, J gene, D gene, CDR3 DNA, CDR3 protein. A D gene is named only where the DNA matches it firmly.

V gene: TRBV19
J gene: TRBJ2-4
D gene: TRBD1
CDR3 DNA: TGTGCCAGTAGTAATCCCCCGACAGGGTCAACCTTC
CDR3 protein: CASSNPPTGSTF

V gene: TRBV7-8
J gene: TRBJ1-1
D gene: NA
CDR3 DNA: TGTGCCAGCAGCTTAGCAAGTCGTGGGGCGAACACTGAAGCTTTCTTT
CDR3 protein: CASSLASRGANTEAFF

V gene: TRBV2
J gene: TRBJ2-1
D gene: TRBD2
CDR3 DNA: TGTGCCAGCAGTTCCCTGTCTGGGCGGGAGGCTTGGGAGCAGTTCTTC
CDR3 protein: CASSSLSGREAWEQFF

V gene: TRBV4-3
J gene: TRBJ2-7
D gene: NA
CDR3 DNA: TGCGCCAGCAGCCAAGAGGAGGGGAATGCCTACGAGCAGTACTTC
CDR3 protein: CASSQEEGNAYEQYF

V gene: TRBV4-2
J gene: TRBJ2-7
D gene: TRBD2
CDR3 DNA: TGTGCCAGCAGCCAAGAGCTCGGACTAGGCGAGCAGTACTTC
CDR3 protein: CASSQELGLGEQYF

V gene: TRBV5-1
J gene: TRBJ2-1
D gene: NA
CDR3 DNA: TGCGCCAGCAGCTTGGCCACGTCGAGCTCCTACAATGAGCAGTTCTTC
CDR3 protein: CASSLATSSSYNEQFF

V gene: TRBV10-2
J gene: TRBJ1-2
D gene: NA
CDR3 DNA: TGCGCCAGCAGTGAGGGGGTCAGGGTATACTATGGCTACACCTTC
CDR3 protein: CASSEGVRVYYGYTF

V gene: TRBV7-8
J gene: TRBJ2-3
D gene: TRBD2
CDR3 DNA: TGTGCCAGCAGCTTACTGTTACTAGCGGGACCTACATACACAGATACGCAGTATTTT
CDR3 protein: CASSLLLLAGPTYTDTQYF

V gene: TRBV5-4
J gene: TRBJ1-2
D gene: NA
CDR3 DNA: TGTGCCAGCACTCTCCCGACCCCCGGCCAGGCCGGAAACTATGGCTACACCTTC
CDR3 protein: CASTLPTPGQAGNYGYTF

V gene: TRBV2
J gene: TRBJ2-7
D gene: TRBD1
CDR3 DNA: TGTGCCAGCAGGGGGACAGGGGCGGGATTTGAGCAGTACTTC
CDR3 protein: CASRGTGAGFEQYF